This entry lists 3 T cell receptor beta chains sequenced from one sample in a study of blood T cell repertoires in COVID-19. Sequencing was performed with immunoSEQ multiplex PCR; in TCRdb, only in-frame clones are kept and a portion is missing. The table records tens of thousands of clones, 80% to 90% of them present only once. Sequenced input: peripheral blood. The receptors stem from a man aged 30 to 39 with acute or convalescent COVID-19.

V usage is TRBV27 and J usage is TRBJ2-2; 12 bases map to TRBD2. Germline V gene data show CDR1 as MNHEY and CDR2 as SMNVEV (reference sequence). J gave up 6 bases and V 7 bases, and 9 bases lay outside the gene matches. The CDR3 is 16 residues long. The DNA for the CDR3 is TGTGCCAGCACTCAACGACTAGCGGGAGTCCCCGGGGAGCTGTTTTTT. Protein: CASTQRLAGVPGELFF.

CDR3 in amino acids: CASSTRDTYNSPLHF. CDR3 DNA: TGTGCCAGCAGCACACGGGACACTTATAATTCACCCCTCCACTTT. V is TRBV21-1 and J is TRBJ1-6; whether TRBD1, the table's D call, matches the DNA was not checked. TRBV21-1 is tagged as a pseudogene. The CDR3 length is 15 residues.

J is TRBJ1-1 and V is TRBV19; 10 nucleotides align to TRBD1. Germline V lookup: CDR1 LNHDA, CDR2 SQIVND (reference sequence). The CDR3 is made up of 17 amino acids. J gave up 6 bases and V 8 bases, and 18 bases lay outside the gene matches. This CDR3 is CASGSIDWDRGFSEAFF. CDR3 nucleotide sequence: TGTGCCAGTGGAAGTATAGATTGGGACAGGGGTTTCTCTGAAGCTTTCTTT.